The clone carrying this TCR beta chain was seen once. The CDR3 has 13 amino acids. Trimming removed 0 bases from V and 9 bases from J; junction bases left unmatched: 2. The V gene's germline CDR1 is SGHVS and CDR2 FNYEAQ. In the original analysis: Reference gene primers were amplified, and this amplification served to estimate nucleated cell counts. Sequenced by immunoSEQ multiplex PCR; TCRdb stores in-frame clones only, minus some. That table gives V, J and clone size, and the DNA gave D and trimming. The table lists fewer than 300,000 clones, about 87% of them singletons. This entry is derived from a study of blood T cell repertoires in COVID-19. Overall study context: Researchers got acute and convalescent COVID-19 samples from the United States, Italy and Spain. The analysed material was cDNA or gDNA that came from T cells, B-cell-depleted T cells, or PBMCs.

Sequencing was carried out using peripheral blood. This clonotype was sampled from a man aged 55 to 70 who had recovered from COVID-19. This chain connects TRBV7-6 to TRBJ2-1; 7 bases are a match to TRBD1. The CDR3 sequence: CASSLAGGFEQFF. DNA of the CDR3: TGTGCCAGCAGCTTAGCAGGGGGCTTTGAGCAGTTCTTC.